One T cell receptor (beta chain) is described in this entry. Study processing details: Reference gene primer amplification gave nucleated cell count estimates. Clones were read by immunoSEQ multiplex PCR, and TCRdb kept only the in-frame ones, dropping some. The V and J calls and the clone size are those of that table, but D and trimming were determined from the DNA. The repertoire holds around 150,000 clones, with 80% to 95% as singletons. The sample belongs to a study of blood T cell repertoires in COVID-19. Study summary: COVID-19 samples, acute and convalescent, were from the United States, Italy and Spain. T cells, B-cell-depleted T cells, or PBMCs supplied cDNA or gDNA.

CDR1 and CDR2 from the germline V gene are MNHEY and SVGAGI. The length of the CDR3 is 12 residues. V was shortened by 4 bases and J by 4 bases, with 8 bases between the two germline ends. Sequenced material: peripheral blood. The V call is TRBV6-5, the J call TRBJ2-7; D possibly corresponds to TRBD1 (5 bases). The sequence derives from a woman aged 50 to 65 with acute or convalescent COVID-19. The CDR3 DNA is TGTGCCAGCAGTTCGGACACATACGAGCAGTACTTC. Protein: CASSSDTYEQYF.